The entry below describes one T cell receptor (beta chain). The data were obtained in a study of T-cell reconstitution after alpha-beta-depleted transplantation in children. Library preparation (for TCRbeta) was performed with unique molecular identifiers. TCRdb processed the PCR reads anew with MiXCR; each CDR3 protein has one entry. The sample has around 370,000 distinct CDR3 sequences, 10% to 13% seen once; the top ten hold 2% to 3%. This CDR3 has 17 residues. CDR1 MDHEN and CDR2 SYDVKM come from the germline V gene. Losses at the gene ends were 2 bases for V and 1 base for J; bases not matched to a gene: 6.

This sequence originates from a human donor who donated a stem cell graft to a child with acute lymphoblastic leukemia. The sample consisted of PBMCs from the stem cell graft donor, taken from the stem cell graft. V gene TRBV28 combines with J gene TRBJ2-3, with 10 bases lining up with TRBD2. CDR3 in amino acids: CASSLGGLAGGTDTQYF. In nucleotides, the CDR3 is TGTGCCAGCAGTTTAGGGGGGCTAGCGGGAGGCACAGATACGCAGTATTTT.